Listed here are 16 T cell receptor beta chains from one sample, sequenced in a study of blood T cell repertoires in COVID-19. Only in-frame clones appear in the TCRdb table, and some are missing; sequencing was by immunoSEQ multiplex PCR. The sample lists about 220,000 clones, 85% to 90% seen once, with about 3.3% in the top ten. Material for sequencing was PBMCs or T cells enriched from blood (not recorded which). The receptors come from a young woman in a cohort exposed to, infected with or recovered from COVID-19 (not recorded which).

The V call is TRBV13, the J call TRBJ2-2, with TRBD1 matching over 11 bases. This CDR3 spans 16 amino acids. Germline loops: CDR1 PRHDT, CDR2 FYEKMQ (reference sequence). J gave up 7 bases and V 2 bases, and 6 bases lay outside the gene matches. CDR3 amino acids: CASSLRTGGYDGELFF. The DNA for the CDR3 is TGTGCCAGCAGCTTACGGACAGGGGGCTATGACGGGGAGCTGTTTTTT.

Points on this clone: This sample also contains other DNA sequences that code for the same CDR3. The V call is TRBV18, the J call TRBJ2-3; D remains unclear. V lost 2 bases and J 3 bases, leaving 12 bases between the germline ends. Germline V gene lookup returns CDR1 KGHSH and CDR2 LQKENI. The CDR3 runs to 15 residues. The CDR3 loop reads CASSPSSARTDTQYF. The CDR3 DNA follows: TGTGCCAGCTCACCATCTTCGGCTAGGACAGATACGCAGTATTTT.

The rearrangement joins TRBV6-5 to TRBJ1-3, with a tentative D call TRBD1 (5 bases). Germline assignment: CDR1 MNHEY and CDR2 SVGAGI. The length of the CDR3 is 15 residues. The ends were cut back, 6 bases at V and 0 bases at J, with 12 bases in the middle. In DNA form, the CDR3 reads TGTGCCAGCAGACCCCGACAGTCCTCTGGAAACACCATATATTTT. Translating gives CASRPRQSSGNTIYF.

The chain couples TRBV9 to TRBJ2-5; 7 positions agree with TRBD1. From germline, CDR1 is SGDLS and CDR2 YYNGEE. This CDR3 contains 13 residues. The junction had 4 bases not matched to a gene; V was cut back by 4 bases and J by 4 bases. CDR3 sequence (DNA): TGTGCCAGCAGCACTGGGACAGCAGAGACCCAGTACTTC. Translation gives CASSTGTAETQYF.

The chain joins TRBV19 to TRBJ2-1; a weak D match, TRBD1 (5 bases). Germline loops: CDR1 LNHDA, CDR2 SQIVND (reference sequence). The CDR3 is made up of 15 amino acids. Trimming pared 6 bases from V and 3 bases from J, leaving 15 bases between. CDR3 in DNA: TGTGCCAGTAGCCAGACAGAGATATTCTACAATGAGCAGTTCTTC. This codes for CASSQTEIFYNEQFF.

The V gene is TRBV19, the J gene TRBJ1-6; D is uncertain. Germline CDR1 and CDR2: LNHDA and SQIVND (reference sequence). The V and J ends lost 5 bases and 8 bases respectively, with 28 bases between them. The CDR3 extends over 19 amino acids. CDR3 DNA sequence: TGTGCCAGTAGTGTTTGGAGTCGGGTAGGCGGTAGGAGTCATTCACCCCTCCACTTT. This gives the protein CASSVWSRVGGRSHSPLHF.

In this sample, this clone is medium-sized. The chain has TRBV6-4 and TRBJ1-5, with 8 bases identical to TRBD1. V gave up 3 bases and J gave up 2 bases; unmatched junction bases: 0. The germline V gene encodes CDR1 MRHNA and CDR2 SNTAGT. This CDR3 comprises 14 residues. The CDR3 sequence: CASSEQGGNQPQHF. CDR3 DNA sequence: TGTGCCAGCAGTGAACAGGGGGGCAATCAGCCCCAGCATTTT.

The gene calls are TRBV25-1 and TRBJ2-7, with TRBD2 as a possible D gene (6 bases). The CDR3 is 13 amino acids. Germline V lookup: CDR1 MGHDK, CDR2 SYGVNS. The germline V and J ends were trimmed by 5 bases and 4 bases, with 12 bases remaining between them. Here the CDR3 reads CASSKTGGYEQYF. CDR3 sequence (DNA): TGTGCCAGCAGTAAAACCGGGGGTTACGAGCAGTACTTC.

The chain carries TRBV18 and TRBJ2-2; no definite D call. Germline-derived CDR1 and CDR2 are KGHSH and LQKENI. The CDR3 length is 15 residues. V lost 2 bases and J 4 bases, leaving 11 bases between the germline ends. The CDR3 DNA reads TGTGCCAGCTCACCAACGCAGGATCCCACCGGGGAGCTGTTTTTT. Its translation is CASSPTQDPTGELFF.

The genes are TRBV18 and TRBJ2-2, with TRBD1 matching over 7 bases. The CDR3 is 16 amino acids. J lost 2 bases, V lost 3 bases, and 6 bases had no gene match. Germline V gene lookup returns CDR1 KGHSH and CDR2 LQKENI. CDR3 protein: CASSPMLGGNTGELFF. The CDR3 DNA reads as TGTGCCAGCTCACCCATGCTAGGGGGCAACACCGGGGAGCTGTTTTTT.

V is TRBV21-1 and J is TRBJ1-2; TRBD1, as called in the table, went unchecked against the DNA. TRBV21-1 is tagged as a pseudogene. The CDR3 covers 15 residues. The CDR3 sequence is CASSNGTGEDDGYTF. As DNA, the CDR3 is TGTGCCAGCAGCAACGGGACAGGGGAAGATGATGGCTACACCTTC.

V is TRBV19 and J is TRBJ1-3; no clear D gene. Trimming took off 6 bases at V and 0 bases at J, with 15 bases between the two ends. Germline V gene lookup returns CDR1 LNHDA and CDR2 SQIVND (reference sequence). There are 16 residues in the CDR3. The CDR3 protein is CASSRADRYSGNTIYF. The CDR3 DNA reads TGTGCCAGTAGCCGAGCGGACCGATACTCTGGAAACACCATATATTTT.

This chain uses TRBV29-1 with TRBJ1-1; no reliable D call. V gave up 4 bases and J gave up 7 bases, with 7 bases separating them. The CDR3 consists of 10 residues. CDR1 SQVTM and CDR2 ANQGSEA come from the germline V gene. In DNA form, the CDR3 reads TGCAGCGTTGTCGGGATTGAAGCTTTCTTT. Its protein is CSVVGIEAFF.

The chain couples TRBV25-1 to TRBJ2-7; D gene unclear. Trimming removed 4 bases from V and 0 bases from J, with 10 bases in between. The CDR3 has 14 amino acids. The germline gives CDR1 MGHDK, CDR2 SYGVNS. CDR3 in amino acids: CASSAWSDSYEQYF. Written as DNA, the CDR3 is TGTGCCAGCAGTGCGTGGAGCGACTCCTACGAGCAGTACTTC.

V and J are TRBV4-1 and TRBJ1-6; a possible D gene is TRBD1 (6 bases). Germline V gene sequence: CDR1 MGHRA, CDR2 YSYEKL. The V and J ends lost 4 bases and 8 bases respectively, with 33 bases between them. The CDR3 has 21 amino acids. For the CDR3, the DNA is TGCGCCAGCAGCCCCTCGTGGGGTCGGGGGGGGCGCGTTAGTATGGATTCACCCCTCCACTTT. Amino acids: CASSPSWGRGGRVSMDSPLHF.

The chain is built from TRBV4-2 and TRBJ2-3, with D possibly TRBD2 on 7 matching bases. The CDR3 totals 15 residues. CDR1 is LGHNA and CDR2 is YNFKEQ in the germline V gene. The ends were cut back, 4 bases at V and 5 bases at J, with 16 bases in the middle. CDR3 coding DNA: TGTGCCAGCAGCCGGGGGGGCGTGGTTAAAGATACGCAGTATTTT. Translating gives CASSRGGVVKDTQYF.